This is a list of T cell receptor beta chains from one sample in a study of blood T cell repertoires in COVID-19. The method was immunoSEQ multiplex PCR; TCRdb's version includes in-frame clones alone and lacks a portion of them. The repertoire consists of roughly 160,000 clones, with approximately 86% occurring once and the leading ten covering 3% to 4.5%. The sequenced material came from peripheral blood. These receptor sequences come from a woman aged 60 to 75 who had recovered from COVID-19. The CDR3 runs from the conserved cysteine through the conserved F or W. Fields, in order: clone size, V gene, J gene, D gene, CDR3 protein, CDR3 DNA. A D gene is named only where the DNA matches it firmly. Only some rows state a clone size, as once, few, many or a class for expanded clones.

NA	TRBV6-5	TRBJ1-3	TRBD1	CASSYLGQGFGNTIYF	TGTGCCAGCAGTTACCTGGGACAGGGGTTTGGAAACACCATATATTTT
NA	TRBV4-2	TRBJ2-7	NA	CASSQGPRSLEYEQYF	TGTGCCAGCAGCCAAGGGCCCCGCAGCTTGGAGTACGAGCAGTACTTC
NA	TRBV11-3	TRBJ2-1	NA	CASSLGTGIEQFF	TGTGCCAGCAGCTTAGGTACAGGGATTGAGCAGTTCTTC
NA	TRBV5-4	TRBJ2-1	TRBD2	CASSLTSGGAPFEQFF	TGTGCCAGCAGCTTGACTAGCGGGGGGGCACCGTTTGAGCAGTTCTTC
NA	TRBV2	TRBJ2-1	NA	CASSGLAYNEQFF	TGTGCCAGCAGTGGACTAGCCTACAATGAGCAGTTCTTC
NA	TRBV29-1	TRBJ2-3	TRBD2	CSVGGVGTSVTDTQYF	TGCAGCGTTGGGGGAGTAGGGACTAGCGTTACAGATACGCAGTATTTT
NA	TRBV7-2	TRBJ2-3	NA	CASSLGGAGITDTQYF	TGTGCCAGCAGCTTAGGTGGGGCGGGGATCACAGATACGCAGTATTTT
NA	TRBV11-2	TRBJ1-1	NA	CASSRAGAMNTEAFF	TGTGCCAGCAGCCGAGCAGGGGCCATGAACACTGAAGCTTTCTTT
NA	TRBV5-1	TRBJ2-5	TRBD1	CASSVTGEGTQYF	TGCGCCAGCAGTGTCACAGGGGAAGGGACCCAGTACTTC
once	TRBV3-1/TRBV3-2	TRBJ2-1	TRBD2	CASSLREVSGAPYNEQFF	TGTGCCAGCAGCCTAAGGGAGGTGAGCGGGGCCCCCTACAATGAGCAGTTCTTC
NA	TRBV30	TRBJ1-1	NA	CAWSFPGYTEAFF	TGTGCCTGGAGCTTCCCCGGGTACACTGAAGCTTTCTTT
NA	TRBV28	TRBJ2-7	TRBD1	CASSIPNRGEEQYF	TGTGCCAGCAGTATCCCAAACAGGGGAGAGGAGCAGTACTTC
once	TRBV6-5	TRBJ1-6	NA	CASSSRRDSPLHF	TGTGCCAGCAGCTCCCGACGGGATTCACCCCTCCACTTT
few	TRBV18	TRBJ2-1	TRBD2	CASSRTSTNNEQFF	TGTGCCAGCTCAAGGACTAGTACCAACAATGAGCAGTTCTTC
once	TRBV3-1/TRBV3-2	TRBJ2-3	TRBD2	CASSQNAGGSDTQYF	TGTGCCAGCAGCCAAAATGCGGGGGGCTCAGATACGCAGTATTTT
NA	TRBV29-1	TRBJ2-5	NA	CSVEDSGTSQETQYF	TGCAGCGTTGAAGACTCCGGGACATCCCAAGAGACCCAGTACTTC
NA	TRBV11-1	TRBJ2-1	TRBD2	CAGGGATYNEQFF	TGTGCCGGCGGGGGGGCCACCTACAATGAGCAGTTCTTC
NA	TRBV7-6	TRBJ1-5	NA	CASSASVADSNQPQHF	TGTGCCAGCAGCGCTTCCGTTGCGGATAGCAATCAGCCCCAGCATTTT
NA	TRBV7-6	TRBJ2-7	NA	CASSKDTGKESEQYF	TGTGCCAGCAGCAAGGACACAGGGAAGGAGAGCGAGCAGTACTTC
NA	TRBV2	TRBJ2-1	NA	CASSSQGSPYNEQFF	TGTGCCAGCAGTTCACAGGGTAGCCCCTACAATGAGCAGTTCTTC